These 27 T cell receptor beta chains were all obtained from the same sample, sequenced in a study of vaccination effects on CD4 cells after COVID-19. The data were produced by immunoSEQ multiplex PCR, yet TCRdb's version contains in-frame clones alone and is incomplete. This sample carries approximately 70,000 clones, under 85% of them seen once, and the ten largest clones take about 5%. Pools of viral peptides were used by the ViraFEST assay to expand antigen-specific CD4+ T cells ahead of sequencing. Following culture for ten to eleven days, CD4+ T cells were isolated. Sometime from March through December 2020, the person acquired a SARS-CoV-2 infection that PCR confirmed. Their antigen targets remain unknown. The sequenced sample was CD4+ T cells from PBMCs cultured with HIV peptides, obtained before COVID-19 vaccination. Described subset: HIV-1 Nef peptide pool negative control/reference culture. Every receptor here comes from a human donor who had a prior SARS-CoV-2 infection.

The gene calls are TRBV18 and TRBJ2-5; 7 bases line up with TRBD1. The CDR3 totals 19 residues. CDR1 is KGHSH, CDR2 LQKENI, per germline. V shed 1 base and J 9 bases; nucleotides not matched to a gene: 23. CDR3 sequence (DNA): TGTGCCAGCTCACCACTGCAGGGAACTATAGGGGGCAGATTATGGGCCCAGTACTTC. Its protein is CASSPLQGTIGGRLWAQYF. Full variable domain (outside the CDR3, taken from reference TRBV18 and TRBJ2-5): NAGVMQNPRHLVRRRGQEARLRCSPMKGHSHVYWYRQLPEEGLKFMVYLQKENIIDESGMPKERFSAEFPKEGPSILRIQQVVRGDSAAYFCASSPLQGTIGGRLWAQYFGPGTRLLVL.

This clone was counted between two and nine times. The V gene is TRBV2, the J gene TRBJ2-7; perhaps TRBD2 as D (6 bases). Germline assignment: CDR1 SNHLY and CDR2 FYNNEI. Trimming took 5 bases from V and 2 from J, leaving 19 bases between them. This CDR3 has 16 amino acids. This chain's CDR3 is CASSKHRETPAYEQYF. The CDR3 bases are TGTGCCAGCAGTAAGCACCGGGAGACGCCCGCCTACGAGCAGTACTTC. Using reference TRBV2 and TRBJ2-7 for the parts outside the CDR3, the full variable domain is EPEVTQTPSHQVTQMGQEVILRCVPISNHLYFYWYRQILGQKVEFLVSFYNNEISEKSEIFDDQFSVERPDGSNFTLKIRSTKLEDSAMYFCASSKHRETPAYEQYFGPGTRLTVT.

The CDR3 reads CAWVSGSGGETQYF. For the CDR3, the DNA is TGTGCCTGGGTTAGCGGGAGCGGCGGGGAGACCCAGTACTTC. The rearrangement uses TRBV30 and TRBJ2-5; 9 positions agree with TRBD2. CDR3 length: 14 amino acids. V shed 5 bases, J shed 5 bases, and the junction held 9 bases outside the gene matches. Per the germline V gene, CDR1 is GTSNPN and CDR2 is SVGIG (reference sequence).

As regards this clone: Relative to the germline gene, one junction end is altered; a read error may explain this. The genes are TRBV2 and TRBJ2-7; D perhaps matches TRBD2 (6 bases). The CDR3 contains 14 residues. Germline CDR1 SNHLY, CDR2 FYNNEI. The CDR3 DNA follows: TGTGCCAGCAGGGAAGGAGGGCTGGTTAACGAGCAGTACTTC. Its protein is CASREGGLVNEQYF. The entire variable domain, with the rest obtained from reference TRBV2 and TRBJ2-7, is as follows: EPEVTQTPSHQVTQMGQEVILRCVPISNHLYFYWYRQILGQKVEFLVSFYNNEISEKSEIFDDQFSVERPDGSNFTLKIRSTKLEDSAMYFCASREGGLVNEQYFGPGTRLTVT.

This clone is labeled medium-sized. The CDR3 DNA reads TGTGCCAGCAGCCTTACAGGGGGCTCTAATTCACCCCTCCACTTT. As protein: CASSLTGGSNSPLHF. The gene calls are TRBV3-1 (or the pseudogene TRBV3-2) and TRBJ1-6; 9 positions match TRBD1. The germline CDR1 and CDR2 sequences are LGHDT and YNNKEL (reference sequence). The CDR3 runs to 15 residues. V shed 4 bases and J 6 bases; nucleotides not matched to a gene: 4.

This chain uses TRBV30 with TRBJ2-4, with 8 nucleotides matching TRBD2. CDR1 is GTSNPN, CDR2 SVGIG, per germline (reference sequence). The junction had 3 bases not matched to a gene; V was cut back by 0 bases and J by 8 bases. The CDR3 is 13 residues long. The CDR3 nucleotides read TGTGCCTGGAGTGTACACGGGAGGGACATTCAGTACTTC. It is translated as CAWSVHGRDIQYF.

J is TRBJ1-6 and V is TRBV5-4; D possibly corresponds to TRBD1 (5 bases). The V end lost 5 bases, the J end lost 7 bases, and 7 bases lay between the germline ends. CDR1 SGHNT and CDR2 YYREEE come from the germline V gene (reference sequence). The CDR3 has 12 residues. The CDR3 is CASRRGNSPLHF. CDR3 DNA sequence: TGTGCCAGCAGGAGGGGCAATTCACCCCTCCACTTT.

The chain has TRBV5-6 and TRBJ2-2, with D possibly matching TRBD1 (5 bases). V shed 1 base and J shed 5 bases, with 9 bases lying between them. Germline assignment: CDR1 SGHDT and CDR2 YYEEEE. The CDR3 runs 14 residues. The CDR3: CASSLRGATGELFF. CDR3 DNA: TGTGCCAGCAGCTTGCGTGGGGCTACCGGGGAGCTGTTTTTT.

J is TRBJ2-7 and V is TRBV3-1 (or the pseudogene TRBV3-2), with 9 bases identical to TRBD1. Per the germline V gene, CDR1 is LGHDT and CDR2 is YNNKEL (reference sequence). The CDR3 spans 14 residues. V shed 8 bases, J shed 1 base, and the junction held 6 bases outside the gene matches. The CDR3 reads CASATGTGSYEQYF. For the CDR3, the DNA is TGTGCCAGCGCGACCGGGACAGGGTCCTACGAGCAGTACTTC.

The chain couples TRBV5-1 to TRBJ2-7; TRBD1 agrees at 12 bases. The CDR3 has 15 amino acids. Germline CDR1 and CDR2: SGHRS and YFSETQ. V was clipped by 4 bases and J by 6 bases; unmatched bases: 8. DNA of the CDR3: TGCGCCAGCAGCAGACGGGACAGGGGGCGGTCCGAGCAGTACTTC. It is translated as CASSRRDRGRSEQYF.

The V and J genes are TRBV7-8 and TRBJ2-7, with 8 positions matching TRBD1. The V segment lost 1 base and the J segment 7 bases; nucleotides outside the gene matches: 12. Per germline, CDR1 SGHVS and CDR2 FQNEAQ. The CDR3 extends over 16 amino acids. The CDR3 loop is CASSLERAAGGREQYF. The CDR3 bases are TGTGCCAGCAGCTTAGAACGGGCGGCAGGGGGCAGGGAGCAGTACTTC. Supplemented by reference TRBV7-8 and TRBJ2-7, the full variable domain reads GAGVSQSPRYKVAKRGQDVALRCDPISGHVSLFWYQQALGQGPEFLTYFQNEAQLDKSGLPSDRFFAERPEGSVSTLKIQRTQQEDSAVYLCASSLERAAGGREQYFGPGTRLTVT.

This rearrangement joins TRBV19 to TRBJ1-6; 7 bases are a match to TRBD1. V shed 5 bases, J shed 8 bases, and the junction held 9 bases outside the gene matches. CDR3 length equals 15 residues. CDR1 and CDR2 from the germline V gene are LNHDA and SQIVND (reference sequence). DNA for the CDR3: TGTGCCAGTAGTCCGCGACTCAGGGGGGATTCACCCCTCCACTTT. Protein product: CASSPRLRGDSPLHF.

The CDR3 sequence: CAISESGVRGETQYF. Here the CDR3 DNA reads TGTGCCATCAGTGAGTCGGGGGTGCGGGGAGAGACCCAGTACTTC. The V and J genes are TRBV10-3 and TRBJ2-5; D possibly corresponds to TRBD2 (6 bases). Trimming shortened V by 0 bases and J by 4 bases, and 12 bases separated the two germline ends. Germline loops: CDR1 ENHRY, CDR2 SYGVKD. The CDR3 extends over 15 amino acids.

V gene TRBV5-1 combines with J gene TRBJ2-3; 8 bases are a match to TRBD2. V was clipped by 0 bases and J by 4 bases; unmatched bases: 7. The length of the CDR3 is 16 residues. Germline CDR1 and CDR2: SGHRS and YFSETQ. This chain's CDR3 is CASSLGATSVADTQYF. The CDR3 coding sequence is TGCGCCAGCAGCTTGGGGGCGACTAGCGTGGCAGATACGCAGTATTTT.

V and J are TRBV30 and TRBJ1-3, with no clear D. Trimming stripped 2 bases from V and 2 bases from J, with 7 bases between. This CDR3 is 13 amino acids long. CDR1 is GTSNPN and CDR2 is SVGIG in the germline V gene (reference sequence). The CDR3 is CAWSRGTGNTIYF. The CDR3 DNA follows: TGTGCCTGGAGTAGAGGGACTGGAAACACCATATATTTT.

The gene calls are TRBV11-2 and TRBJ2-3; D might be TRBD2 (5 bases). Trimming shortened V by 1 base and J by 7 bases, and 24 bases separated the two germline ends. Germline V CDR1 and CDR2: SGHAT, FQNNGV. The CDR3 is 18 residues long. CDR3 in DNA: TGTGCCAGCAGCTTAGTCTCGACTTTGGGGAGTGGGCGCTATACGCAGTATTTT. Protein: CASSLVSTLGSGRYTQYF.

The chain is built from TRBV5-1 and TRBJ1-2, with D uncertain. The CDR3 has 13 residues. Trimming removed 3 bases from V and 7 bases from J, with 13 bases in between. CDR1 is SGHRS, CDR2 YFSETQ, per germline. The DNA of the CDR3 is TGCGCCAGCAGCTCTGGCCAGATTGCTGGCTACACCTTC. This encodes CASSSGQIAGYTF. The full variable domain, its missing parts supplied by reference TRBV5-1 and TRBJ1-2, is KAGVTQTPRYLIKTRGQQVTLSCSPISGHRSVSWYQQTPGQGLQFLFEYFSETQRNKGNFPGRFSGRQFSNSRSEMNVSTLELGDSALYLCASSSGQIAGYTFGSGTRLTVV.

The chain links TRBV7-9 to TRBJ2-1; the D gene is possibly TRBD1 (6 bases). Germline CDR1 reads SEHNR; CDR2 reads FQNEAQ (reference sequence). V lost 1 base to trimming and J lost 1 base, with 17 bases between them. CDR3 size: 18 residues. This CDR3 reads CASSLGAFWGRSYNEQFF. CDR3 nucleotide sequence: TGTGCCAGCAGCTTAGGGGCATTTTGGGGGCGATCCTACAATGAGCAGTTCTTC.

CDR3 DNA sequence: TGTGCCAGCAGTGAATCCGGGCTATCCTACGAGCAGTACTTC. Amino acids: CASSESGLSYEQYF. The genes are TRBV25-1 and TRBJ2-7; D uncertain. The CDR3 sequence is 14 residues long. The V and J ends lost 1 base and 1 base respectively, with 8 bases between them. The germline V gene encodes CDR1 MGHDK and CDR2 SYGVNS.

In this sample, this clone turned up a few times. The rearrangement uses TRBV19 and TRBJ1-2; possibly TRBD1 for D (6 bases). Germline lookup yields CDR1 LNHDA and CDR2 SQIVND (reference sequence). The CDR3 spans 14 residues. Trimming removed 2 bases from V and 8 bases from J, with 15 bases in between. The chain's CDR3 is CASSISGRGHGYTF. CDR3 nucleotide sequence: TGTGCCAGTAGTATATCGGGCAGGGGCCACGGCTACACCTTC.

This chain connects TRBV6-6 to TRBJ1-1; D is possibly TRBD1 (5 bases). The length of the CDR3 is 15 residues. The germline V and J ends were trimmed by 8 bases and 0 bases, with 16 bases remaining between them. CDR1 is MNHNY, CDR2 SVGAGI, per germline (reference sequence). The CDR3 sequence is CASDRGVLMNTEAFF. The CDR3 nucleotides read TGTGCCAGCGACCGGGGGGTCTTAATGAACACTGAAGCTTTCTTT.

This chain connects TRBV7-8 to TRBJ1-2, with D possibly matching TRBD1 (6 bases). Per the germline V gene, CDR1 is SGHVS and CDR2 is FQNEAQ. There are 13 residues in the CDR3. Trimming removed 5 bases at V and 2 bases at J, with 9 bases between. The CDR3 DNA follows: TGTGCCAGCAGCACTGACAGGAACTATGGCTACACCTTC. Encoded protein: CASSTDRNYGYTF.

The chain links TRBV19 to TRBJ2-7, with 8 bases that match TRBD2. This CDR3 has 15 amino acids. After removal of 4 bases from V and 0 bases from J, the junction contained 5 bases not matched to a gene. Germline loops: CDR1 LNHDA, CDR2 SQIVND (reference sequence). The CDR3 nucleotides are TGTGCCAGTAGTACTCGGACTAGCCCCTCCTACGAGCAGTACTTC. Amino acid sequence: CASSTRTSPSYEQYF.

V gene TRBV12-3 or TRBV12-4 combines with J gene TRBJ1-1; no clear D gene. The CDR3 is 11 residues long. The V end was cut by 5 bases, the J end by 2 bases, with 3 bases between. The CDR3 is CASSTNTEAFF. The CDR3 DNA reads TGTGCCAGCAGTACCAACACTGAAGCTTTCTTT.

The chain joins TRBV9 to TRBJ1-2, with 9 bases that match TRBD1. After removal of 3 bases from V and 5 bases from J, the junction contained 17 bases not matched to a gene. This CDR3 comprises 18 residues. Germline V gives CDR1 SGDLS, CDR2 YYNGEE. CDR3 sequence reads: CASSARPTTGGDRYGYTF. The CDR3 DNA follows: TGTGCCAGCAGCGCCCGCCCCACGACAGGGGGGGACCGATATGGCTACACCTTC.

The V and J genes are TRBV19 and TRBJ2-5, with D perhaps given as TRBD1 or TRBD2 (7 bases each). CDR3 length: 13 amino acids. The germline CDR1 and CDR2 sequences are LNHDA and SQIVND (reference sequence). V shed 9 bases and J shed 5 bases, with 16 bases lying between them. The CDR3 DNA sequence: TGTGCCAGGGGTTCCAGGGGGGGGGAGACCCAGTACTTC. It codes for CARGSRGGETQYF.

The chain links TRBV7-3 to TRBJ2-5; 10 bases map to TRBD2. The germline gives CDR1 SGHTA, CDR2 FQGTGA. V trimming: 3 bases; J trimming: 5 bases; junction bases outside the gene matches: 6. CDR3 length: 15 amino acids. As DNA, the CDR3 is TGTGCCAGCAGCTTGCTAGCGGGAGCCGGGGAGACCCAGTACTTC. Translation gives CASSLLAGAGETQYF.